A single sample gave rise to the 7 T cell receptor beta chains below, sequenced in a study of shared clonotypes between healthy human individuals. Assay: immunoSEQ multiplex PCR; the TCRdb copy retains only in-frame clones and omits some. The sample contains just over 2,000,000 clones, over 85% of which appear only once. The sample consisted of naive CD4+ T cells sorted from blood. Subset meaning: CD45RA+ positively selected. Receptors were obtained from a man younger than 30 in good health.

V is TRBV14 and J is TRBJ1-4; 9 positions match TRBD1. This CDR3 has 14 residues. Germline CDR1 SGHDN, CDR2 FVKESK. Trimming removed 4 bases from V and 6 bases from J; junction bases left unmatched: 3. CDR3 DNA: TGTGCCAGCAGCCGGGACAGGGTTGATGAAAAACTGTTTTTT. It is translated as CASSRDRVDEKLFF.

About this clone itself: This sample also contains other DNA sequences that code for the same CDR3. This sequence joins TRBV6-5 and TRBJ2-7; 8 positions agree with TRBD1. The CDR3 consists of 13 residues. Germline V CDR1 and CDR2: MNHEY, SVGAGI. Trimming removed 0 bases from V and 7 bases from J; junction bases left unmatched: 2. CDR3 residues: CASSYSDRDEQYF. The CDR3 nucleotides are TGTGCCAGCAGTTACTCGGACAGGGATGAGCAGTACTTC.

This sequence joins TRBV6-6 and TRBJ1-1; D is undetermined. Trimming left V 8 bases short and J 1 base short, with 8 bases between. Looked up from germline, CDR1 is MNHNY and CDR2 is SVGAGI (reference sequence). The CDR3 consists of 12 residues. The CDR3 here is CASLAANTEAFF. The CDR3, as DNA: TGTGCCAGCCTGGCAGCGAACACTGAAGCTTTCTTT.

This clone was recorded only once. The chain joins TRBV7-9 to TRBJ1-5, with D possibly TRBD1 on 5 matching bases. The CDR3 has 14 residues. Germline assignment: CDR1 SEHNR and CDR2 FQNEAQ (reference sequence). Trimming cost V 1 base and J 6 bases, with 10 bases left between them. CDR3 in amino acids: CASSLGGGFQPQHF. DNA for the CDR3: TGTGCCAGCAGCTTAGGTGGGGGGTTTCAGCCCCAGCATTTT.

The CDR3 DNA sequence: TGTGCCAGCAGTTTACGACAGGGAACAGGGCAGCCCCAGCATTTT. Its protein is CASSLRQGTGQPQHF. V and J are TRBV28 and TRBJ1-5; 7 bases line up with TRBD1. The V segment lost 2 bases and the J segment 7 bases; nucleotides outside the gene matches: 8. This CDR3 is built from 15 residues. The germline CDR1 and CDR2 sequences are MDHEN and SYDVKM.

This clone was seen more than once but under ten times. The chain has TRBV4-1 and TRBJ1-6, with D perhaps matching TRBD1 (6 bases). The CDR3 extends over 16 amino acids. V lost 2 bases to trimming and J lost 7 bases, with 15 bases between them. CDR1 and CDR2 from the germline V gene are MGHRA and YSYEKL. CDR3 bases: TGCGCCAGCAGCCAACAGCAGGGACAAAAGAATTCACCCCTCCACTTT. Encoded protein: CASSQQQGQKNSPLHF.

Note on this clone: Additional DNA sequences in this sample encode the identical CDR3. The chain uses TRBV5-4 and TRBJ1-6, with D unclear. The V end was cut by 1 base, the J end by 5 bases, with 10 bases between. The CDR3 runs to 15 residues. The V gene's germline CDR1 is SGHNT and CDR2 YYREEE (reference sequence). CDR3 bases: TGTGCCAGCAGCTTGTCAGGCCGAAATAATTCACCCCTCCACTTT. Protein product: CASSLSGRNNSPLHF.